This TCR beta chain comes out of a study of T cell repertoires in aging, cancer and after chemotherapy. The wider study: The full dataset contained millions of TCR reads.

Rearranged V-D-J TRB sequences were amplified with a mixed TRB-A/B primer pool. One entry per CDR3 protein results from TCRdb running MiXCR on the multiplex PCR reads. This sample has about 3,000 distinct CDR3 sequences, with under 55% found just once. TCR beta rearrangements were amplified from peripheral blood genomic DNA. This clonotype was seen a single time. The receptor was derived from a human donor with a solid tumor. Sequencing was done on a sample of blood.

The CDR3 bases are TGCGCCAGCAGTCCTAGGGTCACAGGTAGCACTGAAGCTTTCTTT. Translating it yields CASSPRVTGSTEAFF. This chain joins TRBV5-1 and TRBJ1-1; D perhaps matches TRBD1 (5 bases). V lost 5 bases and J 4 bases, leaving 18 bases between the germline ends. Germline CDR1 is SGHRS and CDR2 is YFSETQ. CDR3 size: 15 residues.